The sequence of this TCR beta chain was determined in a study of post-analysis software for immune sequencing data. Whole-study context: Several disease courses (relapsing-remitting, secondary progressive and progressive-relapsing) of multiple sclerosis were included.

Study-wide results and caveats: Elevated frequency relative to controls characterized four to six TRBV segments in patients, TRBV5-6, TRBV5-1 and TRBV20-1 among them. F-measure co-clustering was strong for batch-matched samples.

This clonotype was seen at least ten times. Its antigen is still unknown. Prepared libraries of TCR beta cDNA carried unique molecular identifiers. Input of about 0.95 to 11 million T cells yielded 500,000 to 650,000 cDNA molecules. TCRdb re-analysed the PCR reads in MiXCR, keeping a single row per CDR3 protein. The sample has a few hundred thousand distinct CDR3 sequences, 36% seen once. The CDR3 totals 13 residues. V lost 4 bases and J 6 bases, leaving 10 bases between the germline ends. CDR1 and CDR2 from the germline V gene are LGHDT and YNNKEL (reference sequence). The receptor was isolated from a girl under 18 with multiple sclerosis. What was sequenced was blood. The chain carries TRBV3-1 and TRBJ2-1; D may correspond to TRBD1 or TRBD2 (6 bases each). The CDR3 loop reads CASSLRGPNEQFF. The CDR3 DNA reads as TGTGCCAGCAGCCTTCGGGGGCCCAATGAGCAGTTCTTC.